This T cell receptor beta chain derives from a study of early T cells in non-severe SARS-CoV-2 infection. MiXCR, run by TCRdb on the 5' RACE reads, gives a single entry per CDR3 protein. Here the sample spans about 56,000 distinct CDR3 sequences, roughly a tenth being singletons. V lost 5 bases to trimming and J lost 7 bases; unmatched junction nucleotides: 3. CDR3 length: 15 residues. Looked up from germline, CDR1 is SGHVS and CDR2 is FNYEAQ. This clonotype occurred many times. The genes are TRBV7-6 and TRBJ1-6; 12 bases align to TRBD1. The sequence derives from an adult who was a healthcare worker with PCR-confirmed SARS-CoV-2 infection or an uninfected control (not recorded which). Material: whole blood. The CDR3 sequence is CASSPGTGGNSPLHF. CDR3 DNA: TGTGCCAGCAGCCCCGGGACAGGGGGCAATTCACCCCTCCACTTT.